A selection of T cell receptor beta chains follows, all from one sample in a study of cytomegalovirus exposure and HLA in healthy donors. The data were produced by immunoSEQ multiplex PCR, yet TCRdb's version contains in-frame clones alone and is incomplete. The data show about 99,000 clones, approximately 70% seen once. The sample comprised PBMCs. These receptors all stem from a woman aged 45-59 years in good health and CMV-seronegative. CDR3s include the opening cysteine and the closing phenylalanine or tryptophan. The order of the fields is V gene, clone size, J gene, D gene, CDR3 protein, CDR3 DNA. A D gene is named only where the DNA matches it firmly. The size entry is marked missing in some rows and otherwise reads once, few, many or a size class.

TRBV6-5	-	TRBJ1-5	TRBD1	CASSYGTGYQPQHF	TGTGCCAGCAGTTACGGGACAGGGTATCAGCCCCAGCATTTT
TRBV11-3	-	TRBJ2-2	TRBD1	CASSDNRGPTGELFF	TGTGCCAGCAGCGACAACAGGGGGCCTACCGGGGAGCTGTTTTTT
TRBV5-1	-	TRBJ2-3	TRBD2	CASSLQGGGSTDTQYF	TGCGCCAGCAGCTTGCAAGGCGGGGGGAGCACAGATACGCAGTATTTT
TRBV6-5	few	TRBJ2-6	-	CASSFSRASGANVLTF	TGTGCCAGCAGTTTCTCCAGGGCCTCTGGGGCCAACGTCCTGACTTTC
TRBV4-2	-	TRBJ2-2	TRBD2	CASSHSGAGELFF	TGTGCCAGCAGCCATAGCGGGGCCGGGGAGCTGTTTTTT
TRBV6-5	once	TRBJ2-3	TRBD2	CASSIRGADTQYF	TGTGCCAGCAGTATTCGGGGGGCAGATACGCAGTATTTT
TRBV30	-	TRBJ2-5	TRBD2	CAWSRGVAGTQETQYF	TGTGCCTGGAGCCGGGGGGTTGCGGGTACGCAAGAGACCCAGTACTTC
TRBV10-3	-	TRBJ1-5	-	CAISGQGNQPQHF	TGTGCCATCAGTGGGCAGGGTAATCAGCCCCAGCATTTT
TRBV15	-	TRBJ2-7	TRBD1	CATSMGQGYEQYF	TGTGCCACCAGCATGGGACAGGGCTACGAGCAGTACTTC
TRBV15	-	TRBJ1-4	-	CATSREGRVGEKLFF	TGTGCCACCAGCAGAGAAGGGAGAGTAGGTGAAAAACTGTTTTTT
TRBV7-9	-	TRBJ2-7	TRBD1	CASSLVAGGFYEQYF	TGTGCCAGCAGCTTAGTGGCAGGGGGCTTTTACGAGCAGTACTTC
TRBV13	-	TRBJ1-6	TRBD1	CASSSSGQTIYSPLHF	TGTGCCAGCAGCTCGTCGGGACAGACGATTTATTCACCCCTCCACTTT
TRBV19	-	TRBJ1-6	TRBD1	CASSTGTGFITYNSPLHF	TGTGCCAGTAGCACCGGGACAGGTTTTATTACCTATAATTCACCCCTCCACTTT
TRBV11-3	few	TRBJ2-1	TRBD2	CASSPPSGTSGGYNEQFF	TGTGCCAGCAGCCCTCCCAGCGGGACTAGCGGGGGGTACAATGAGCAGTTCTTC
TRBV18	-	TRBJ1-1	-	CASSATTDSPGNTEAFF	TGTGCCAGCTCAGCGACCACCGACAGCCCGGGGAACACTGAAGCTTTCTTT
TRBV6-4	-	TRBJ2-2	-	CASRPPGDGELFF	TGTGCCAGCAGACCTCCGGGAGACGGGGAGCTGTTTTTT
TRBV6-7	few	TRBJ2-7	TRBD2	CASSYGTSGGARHEQYF	TGTGCCAGCAGTTACGGGACTAGCGGGGGGGCCCGACACGAGCAGTACTTC
TRBV4-3	few	TRBJ2-7	TRBD2	CASSQDPGDYVREQYF	TGCGCCAGCAGCCAAGACCCGGGGGACTACGTTAGGGAGCAGTACTTC
TRBV4-3	-	TRBJ2-1	-	CASTATVGSYNEQFF	TGCGCCAGCACGGCGACAGTGGGCTCCTACAATGAGCAGTTCTTC
TRBV5-4	-	TRBJ1-1	TRBD1	CASSYPTGGGTEAFF	TGTGCCAGCAGCTACCCGACAGGGGGGGGCACTGAAGCTTTCTTT
TRBV10-3	-	TRBJ2-1	-	CAITGDRAYNEQFF	TGTGCCATCACGGGGGACAGAGCTTACAATGAGCAGTTCTTC
TRBV4-1	-	TRBJ1-4	-	CASSRGEATNEKLFF	TGCGCCAGCAGCCGAGGAGAGGCAACTAATGAAAAACTGTTTTTT
TRBV10-2	few	TRBJ2-1	TRBD2	CASSGSGGAGEQFF	TGCGCCAGCAGTGGTAGCGGGGGGGCCGGGGAGCAGTTCTTC
TRBV18	-	TRBJ2-1	TRBD1	CASSRPWTGDNEQFF	TGTGCCAGCTCACGACCATGGACAGGGGACAATGAGCAGTTCTTC
TRBV11-3	-	TRBJ2-7	TRBD2	CASSSTSGGQHEQYF	TGTGCCAGCAGCTCTACTAGCGGGGGGCAACACGAGCAGTACTTC
TRBV5-1	-	TRBJ1-4	-	CASSRANEKLFF	TGCGCCAGCAGTCGTGCTAATGAAAAACTGTTTTTT
TRBV7-9	-	TRBJ1-1	-	CASSLFGSQAKSFF	TGTGCCAGCAGCTTATTCGGGTCACAGGCCAAGTCTTTCTTT
TRBV18	few	TRBJ1-2	-	CASSMTGYGYTF	TGTGCCAGCTCCATGACCGGGTATGGCTACACCTTC
TRBV7-8	few	TRBJ2-5	TRBD2	CASSLPRTSGSGEYQETQYF	TGTGCCAGCAGCTTACCCCGGACTAGCGGGAGTGGGGAGTACCAAGAGACCCAGTACTTC
TRBV10-2	few	TRBJ2-7	TRBD2	CASSDGTSGGPSYEQYF	TGCGCCAGCAGTGACGGGACTAGCGGGGGCCCATCCTACGAGCAGTACTTC
TRBV29-1	-	TRBJ2-1	TRBD2	CSVELAGGLGNEQFF	TGCAGCGTCGAACTAGCGGGAGGTCTGGGGAATGAGCAGTTCTTC